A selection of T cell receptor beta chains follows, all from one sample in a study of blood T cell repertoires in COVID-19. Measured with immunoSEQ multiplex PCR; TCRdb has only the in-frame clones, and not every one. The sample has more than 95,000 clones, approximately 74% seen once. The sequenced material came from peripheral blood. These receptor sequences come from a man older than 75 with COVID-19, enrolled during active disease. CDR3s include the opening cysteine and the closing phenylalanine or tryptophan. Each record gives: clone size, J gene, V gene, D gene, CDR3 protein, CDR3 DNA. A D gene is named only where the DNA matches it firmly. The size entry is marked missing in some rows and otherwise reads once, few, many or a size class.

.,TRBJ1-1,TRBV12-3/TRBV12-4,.,CASSYHSNTEAFF,TGTGCCAGCAGTTACCACAGTAACACTGAAGCTTTCTTT
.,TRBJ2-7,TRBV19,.,CASSMRFGGNSYEQYF,TGTGCCAGTAGTATGAGATTTGGGGGGAACTCCTACGAGCAGTACTTC
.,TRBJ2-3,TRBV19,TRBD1,CASSTIDTGEYTDTQYF,TGTGCCAGTAGTACTATAGACACAGGGGAGTACACAGATACGCAGTATTTT
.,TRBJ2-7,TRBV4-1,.,CASSQERRAGYEQYF,TGCGCCAGCAGCCAAGAGAGGAGGGCCGGGTACGAGCAGTACTTC
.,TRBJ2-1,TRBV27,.,CASSLAGPYNEQFF,TGTGCCAGCAGTTTAGCGGGCCCCTACAATGAGCAGTTCTTC
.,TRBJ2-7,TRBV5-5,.,CASSSRQAEQYF,TGTGCCAGCAGCTCCCGACAGGCCGAGCAGTACTTC
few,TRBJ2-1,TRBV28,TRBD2,CASRGGSGSYEQFF,TGTGCCAGCAGAGGGGGTAGCGGGAGCTATGAGCAGTTCTTC
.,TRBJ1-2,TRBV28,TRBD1,CASRLQGAPYGYTF,TGTGCCAGCAGACTACAGGGGGCGCCCTATGGCTACACCTTC
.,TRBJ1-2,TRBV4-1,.,CASSQGRTGNYGYTF,TGCGCCAGCAGCCAAGGGCGGACGGGAAACTATGGCTACACCTTC
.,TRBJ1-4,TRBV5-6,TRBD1,CASSSTGGVEKLFF,TGTGCCAGCAGCTCGACAGGGGGCGTTGAAAAACTGTTTTTT
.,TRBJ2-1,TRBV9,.,CASSVEVGVGFNEQFF,TGTGCCAGCAGCGTAGAGGTGGGAGTGGGGTTTAATGAGCAGTTCTTC
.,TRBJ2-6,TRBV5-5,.,CASSLPRFRGANVLTF,TGTGCCAGCAGCTTACCCCGTTTCAGGGGGGCCAACGTCCTGACTTTC
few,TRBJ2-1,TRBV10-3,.,CAIRRANPYNEQFF,TGTGCCATCAGGCGGGCAAATCCCTACAATGAGCAGTTCTTC
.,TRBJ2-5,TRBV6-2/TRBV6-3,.,CASSYEGVGETQYF,TGTGCCAGCAGTTACGAAGGGGTAGGAGAGACCCAGTACTTC
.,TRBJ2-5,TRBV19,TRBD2,CASSIGTGGRGETQYF,TGTGCCAGTAGTATAGGAACGGGGGGAAGAGGAGAGACCCAGTACTTC
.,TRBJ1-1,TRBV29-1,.,CSGRERTEAFF,TGCAGCGGCAGGGAAAGGACTGAAGCTTTCTTT
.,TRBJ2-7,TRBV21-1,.,CASSKTSAPYEQYF,TGTGCCAGCAGCAAGACTAGCGCTCCCTACGAGCAGTACTTC
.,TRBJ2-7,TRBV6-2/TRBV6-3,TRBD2,CASSYSWASGYEQYF,TGTGCCAGCAGTTACTCGTGGGCTAGCGGCTACGAGCAGTACTTC
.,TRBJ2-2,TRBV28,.,CASSFGQAPNTGELFF,TGTGCCAGCAGTTTTGGTCAGGCCCCGAACACCGGGGAGCTGTTTTTT
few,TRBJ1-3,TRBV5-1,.,CASSFSGQENTIYF,TGCGCCAGCAGCTTCTCGGGACAAGAAAACACCATATATTTT
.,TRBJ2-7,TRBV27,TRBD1,CASSFGGTGHGEQYF,TGTGCCAGCAGTTTCGGAGGGACAGGGCATGGGGAGCAGTACTTC
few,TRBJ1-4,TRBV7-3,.,CASSREAKQGSNEKLFF,TGTGCCAGCAGCAGAGAGGCCAAACAGGGCAGTAATGAAAAACTGTTTTTT
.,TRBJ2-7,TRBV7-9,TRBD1,CASSLGQGFSEQYF,TGTGCCAGCAGCTTAGGACAGGGCTTTTCCGAGCAGTACTTC
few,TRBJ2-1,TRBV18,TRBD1,CASSQGPGQMNEQFF,TGTGCCAGCTCTCAAGGCCCGGGACAGATGAATGAGCAGTTCTTC
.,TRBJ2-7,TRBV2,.,CASSHAEAGVYEQYF,TGTGCCAGCAGCCACGCCGAAGCGGGCGTATACGAGCAGTACTTC
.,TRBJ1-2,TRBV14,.,CASSLANYGYTF,TGTGCCAGCAGCCTAGCTAACTATGGCTACACCTTC
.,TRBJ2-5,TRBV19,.,CASSMSMSETQYF,TGTGCCAGTAGTATGTCTATGAGTGAGACCCAGTACTTC
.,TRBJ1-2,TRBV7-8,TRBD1,CASSLTGDDYGYTF,TGTGCCAGCAGCTTGACAGGGGATGACTATGGCTACACCTTC
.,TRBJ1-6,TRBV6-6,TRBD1,CASSSTGTGRSPLHF,TGTGCCAGCAGCTCAACCGGGACAGGAAGGTCACCCCTCCACTTT
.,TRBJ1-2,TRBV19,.,CASSTQLGANYGYTF,TGTGCCAGTAGTACCCAGTTAGGAGCTAACTATGGCTACACCTTC
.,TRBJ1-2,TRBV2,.,CASREASGYTF,TGTGCCAGCAGGGAAGCGAGTGGCTACACCTTC
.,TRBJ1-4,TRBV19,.,CASSDRTATNEKLFF,TGTGCCAGTAGTGACAGGACAGCAACTAATGAAAAACTGTTTTTT
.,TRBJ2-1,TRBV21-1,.,CASSKLVNSYNEQFF,TGTGCCAGCAGCAAACTAGTGAACTCCTACAATGAGCAGTTCTTC
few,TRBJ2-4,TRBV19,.,CASSINSAGLTNIQYF,TGTGCCAGTAGTATAAATTCGGCAGGGTTGACGAACATTCAGTACTTC
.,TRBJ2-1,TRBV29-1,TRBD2,CSAMGGGGRSDEQFF,TGCAGCGCAATGGGCGGCGGGGGACGTTCGGATGAGCAGTTCTTC
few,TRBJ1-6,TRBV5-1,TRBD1,CASSVRTGTGDSPLHF,TGCGCCAGCAGCGTGAGAACCGGGACAGGGGACTCACCCCTCCACTTT
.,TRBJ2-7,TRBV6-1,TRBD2,CASSKGVYGRYAYEQYF,TGTGCCAGCAGTAAAGGCGTATACGGGAGGTACGCCTACGAGCAGTACTTC
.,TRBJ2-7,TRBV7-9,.,CASSGTGTRPYEQYF,TGTGCCAGCAGCGGTACCGGGACACGGCCCTACGAGCAGTACTTC
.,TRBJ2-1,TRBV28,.,CASSRVAMSYEQFF,TGTGCCTCAAGTCGCGTTGCCATGTCATATGAGCAGTTCTTC
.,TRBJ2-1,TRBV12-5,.,CASALAQYNEQFF,TGTGCTAGTGCTTTAGCGCAATACAATGAGCAGTTCTTC
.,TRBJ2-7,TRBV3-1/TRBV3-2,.,CASSQEMTYEGYEQYF,TGTGCCAGCAGCCAAGAAATGACTTACGAGGGTTACGAGCAGTACTTC
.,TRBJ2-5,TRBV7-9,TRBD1,CASNIGTGVETQYF,TGTGCCAGCAACATTGGGACAGGGGTTGAGACCCAGTACTTC
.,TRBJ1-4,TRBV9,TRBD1,CASSVDDRGGEKLFF,TGTGCCAGCAGCGTAGACGACAGGGGCGGGGAAAAACTGTTTTTT
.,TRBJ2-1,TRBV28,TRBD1,CASSYQGALDEQFF,TGTGCCAGCAGCTACCAGGGGGCTCTGGATGAGCAGTTCTTC
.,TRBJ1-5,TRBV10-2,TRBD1,CASSDYRGEPQHF,TGCGCCAGCAGTGATTACAGGGGGGAGCCCCAGCATTTT
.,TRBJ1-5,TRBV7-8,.,CASSFGTFGGHNQPQHF,TGTGCCAGCAGCTTTGGGACTTTTGGTGGACACAATCAGCCCCAGCATTTT